This T cell receptor beta chain was observed in a study of T cells in localized non-small cell lung cancer. Here immunoSEQ multiplex PCR was the method, and the copy in TCRdb shows in-frame clones only, minus some. Of approximately 140,000 clones listed, approximately 88% are singletons. This CDR3 has 14 amino acids. V was clipped by 4 bases and J by 0 bases, with 9 bases between them. The germline CDR1 and CDR2 sequences are KGHSH and LQKENI. The chain combines TRBV18 with TRBJ2-5; no firm D call. This clonotype was obtained from a female donor over 55 with stage I lung adenocarcinoma. The source material was peripheral blood, sampled before any cancer treatment. Here the CDR3 reads CASSRSRNQETQYF. The CDR3, as DNA: TGTGCCAGCTCACGGTCACGGAACCAAGAGACCCAGTACTTC.